This TCR beta chain was captured in a study of T cell repertoires in aging, cancer and after chemotherapy. Study summary: Six age groups, ranging from 30 or younger to 70 or older, included the donors.

Multiplex touch-down PCR with TRB-A/B primers amplified rearranged V-D-J TRB sequences. From the multiplex PCR reads, TCRdb called clonotypes with MiXCR, one entry per CDR3 protein. The table has about 1,200 distinct CDR3 sequences, around a quarter seen once. Germline CDR1 and CDR2: SGHDT and YYEEEE. With 4 bases clipped from V and 3 bases from J, the junction kept 11 bases outside the gene matches. CDR3 size: 18 residues. The template was genomic DNA from peripheral blood, not RNA. This clonotype is labeled as medium-sized. V and J are TRBV5-6 and TRBJ1-6; 9 bases align to TRBD1. Material for sequencing was blood. The TCR sequence derives from a human donor with a solid tumor. The CDR3 loop reads CASSRDRATRVYNSPLHF. CDR3 bases: TGTGCCAGCAGCAGGGACAGGGCAACTAGGGTCTATAATTCACCCCTCCACTTT.